A selection of T cell receptor beta chains follows, all from one sample in a study of shared clonotypes between healthy human individuals. Sequencing used immunoSEQ multiplex PCR; TCRdb keeps in-frame clones, though not all of them. The repertoire holds some 2.3 million clones, approximately 95% seen once, with 0.39% in the top ten. Sequenced material: naive CD4+ T cells from PBMCs. The receptors here all came from a man between 18 and 29 years old in good health. Some clones in this sample may be carry-over from other donors' samples. CDR3s include the opening cysteine and the closing phenylalanine or tryptophan. Fields, in order: CDR3 DNA, CDR3 protein, V gene, J gene, clone size, D gene. D genes are given only for firm matches. Expanded clones are given a class, and other clones once, few, many or no size at all.

TGTGCCAGCAGCCCAGCCCGACAGGGGGCAGGTCGGGTGACGCAGTATTTT	CASSPARQGAGRVTQYF	TRBV11-3	TRBJ2-3	NA	TRBD1
TGTGCCAGCAGCTTTAAGGGGGGAAATGAAAAACTGTTTTTT	CASSFKGGNEKLFF	TRBV5-4	TRBJ1-4	NA	NA
TGTGCCAGCAGCTACGGGAGCTTAAATACGCAGTATTTT	CASSYGSLNTQYF	TRBV7-3	TRBJ2-3	NA	NA
TGTGCCAGCTCACGCAGAGGACTAGCGGGAGACACTGAGCAGTTCTTC	CASSRRGLAGDTEQFF	TRBV18	TRBJ2-1	NA	TRBD2
TGCGCCAGCAGTCTGAGTCGGGCGCAGCAGGAAAGAGGCTACGAGCAGTACTTC	CASSLSRAQQERGYEQYF	TRBV10-1	TRBJ2-7	NA	NA
TGTGCCAGCAGCTCTGCGACAGGGGATTCACCCCTCCACTTT	CASSSATGDSPLHF	TRBV5-4	TRBJ1-6	NA	TRBD1
TGTGCCAGCAGCAGCTACAAACTCGGAGGCACAGATACGCAGTATTTT	CASSSYKLGGTDTQYF	TRBV11-3	TRBJ2-3	NA	NA
TGTGCCAGCAGCCTAGGACAGGGGGAACCCACTAATGAAAAACTGTTTTTT	CASSLGQGEPTNEKLFF	TRBV9	TRBJ1-4	NA	TRBD1
TGTGCCAGCAGTGAGGGGGGCTTGGCCAAAAACATTCAGTACTTC	CASSEGGLAKNIQYF	TRBV25-1	TRBJ2-4	NA	NA
TGTGCCACCAGCAGAGGGGGACAGGGGCCTAACTATGGCTACACCTTC	CATSRGGQGPNYGYTF	TRBV15	TRBJ1-2	NA	TRBD1
TGTGCCAGCAGTGGTAATGAGCAGTTCTTC	CASSGNEQFF	TRBV6-1	TRBJ2-1	once	NA
TGTGCCAGCCGTCTAGGACCCGCGACGGATTGGGAGCAGTACTTC	CASRLGPATDWEQYF	TRBV6-1	TRBJ2-7	NA	NA
TGTGCCAGCAGCTTAGTTCGGTACGAGCAGTACTTC	CASSLVRYEQYF	TRBV7-2	TRBJ2-7	NA	NA
TGTGCCAGCACCGAGGGCGGGGGCTGGGACACTGAAGCTTTCTTT	CASTEGGGWDTEAFF	TRBV28	TRBJ1-1	NA	NA
TGTGCCAGCAGTTACTCGGGACGACAGTGGTATGGCTACACCTTC	CASSYSGRQWYGYTF	TRBV6-6	TRBJ1-2	NA	NA
TGTGCCAGCAGTTTATTGGACAGCTCCTATAATTCACCCCTCCACTTT	CASSLLDSSYNSPLHF	TRBV28	TRBJ1-6	NA	NA
TGTGCCAGCAGCCGGGACAGCCGAAATGAAAAACTGTTTTTT	CASSRDSRNEKLFF	TRBV5-4	TRBJ1-4	NA	TRBD1
TGTGCCAGCTCACCTAAACAGATAGCGAACACCGGGGAGCTGTTTTTT	CASSPKQIANTGELFF	TRBV18	TRBJ2-2	NA	NA
TGTGCCAGCAGCGTAGGTGGGACTAGCGCCGGGGAGCTGTTTTTT	CASSVGGTSAGELFF	TRBV9	TRBJ2-2	NA	TRBD2
TGTGCCAGCAGCTTACTCGACAGCATGAACACTGAAGCTTTCTTT	CASSLLDSMNTEAFF	TRBV7-8	TRBJ1-1	NA	NA
TGTGCCAGCAGCTTAGGGACGTTGAACACTGAAGCTTTCTTT	CASSLGTLNTEAFF	TRBV7-6	TRBJ1-1	NA	NA
TGTGCCAGCAGTCCCAGGACTAGCGAAGATACGCAGTATTTT	CASSPRTSEDTQYF	TRBV27	TRBJ2-3	NA	TRBD2
TGCGCCAGCAGCCAGACAGGGTTAAGGGAAAAACTGTTTTTT	CASSQTGLREKLFF	TRBV4-1	TRBJ1-4	NA	TRBD1
TGTGCCAGCAGAACAGGGGGCGAAGAGACCCAGTACTTC	CASRTGGEETQYF	TRBV28	TRBJ2-5	NA	TRBD1
TGTGCCAGCAGTTCGCCCCACAGGACCGACTTCTACGAGCAGTACTTC	CASSSPHRTDFYEQYF	TRBV11-2	TRBJ2-7	NA	NA
TGTGCCAGCAGTACAGGGCTCGGCTACACCTTC	CASSTGLGYTF	TRBV28	TRBJ1-2	NA	NA
TGTGCCAGCAGCACCGGGACTAGGGGGAGTGAGCAGTTCTTC	CASSTGTRGSEQFF	TRBV7-2	TRBJ2-1	NA	TRBD2
TGTGCCAGCAGCTTAGATATACGACTCAGGGACTACGAGCAGTACTTC	CASSLDIRLRDYEQYF	TRBV7-9	TRBJ2-7	NA	NA
TGTGCCAGCAGCCCTCACTACCAGCAAGAGACCCAGTACTTC	CASSPHYQQETQYF	TRBV9	TRBJ2-5	NA	NA